Listed below are T cell receptor beta chains from one sample, sequenced in a study of blood T cell repertoires in COVID-19. Using immunoSEQ multiplex PCR, the repertoire was profiled, and TCRdb retains in-frame clones only, with some absent. The repertoire holds 150,000 to 200,000 clones, with more than 70% as singletons. The specimen sequenced was peripheral blood. The source of these receptors is a human donor in a cohort sampled during active COVID-19. Both conserved end residues are part of each CDR3. Each record gives: V gene, J gene, D gene, clone size, CDR3 DNA, CDR3 protein. D genes are given only for firm matches. Size tells how often a clone was seen (once, few, many) or the class of an expanded clone, and some rows leave it out.

v_call: TRBV6-5
j_call: TRBJ1-6
d_call: NA
clone_size: NA
cdr3_nt: TGTGCCAGCAGTTCAGGGAACTCACCCCTCCACTTT
cdr3_aa: CASSSGNSPLHF

v_call: TRBV4-1
j_call: TRBJ2-5
d_call: NA
clone_size: NA
cdr3_nt: TGCGCCAGCAGCCAAGAAAGGACAGAGTACCAAGAGACCCAGTACTTC
cdr3_aa: CASSQERTEYQETQYF

v_call: TRBV27
j_call: TRBJ2-7
d_call: TRBD1
clone_size: NA
cdr3_nt: TGTGCCAGCAGTCCCGGACAGGGAGAGTCCTACGAGCAGTACTTC
cdr3_aa: CASSPGQGESYEQYF

v_call: TRBV27
j_call: TRBJ1-1
d_call: NA
clone_size: NA
cdr3_nt: TGTGCCAGCAGTTTTGGACAAGAGAACACTGAAGCTTTCTTT
cdr3_aa: CASSFGQENTEAFF

v_call: TRBV2
j_call: TRBJ1-1
d_call: TRBD1
clone_size: NA
cdr3_nt: TGTGCCAGCAGTTCGGACAGGGGATACACTGAAGCTTTCTTT
cdr3_aa: CASSSDRGYTEAFF

v_call: TRBV7-9
j_call: TRBJ2-7
d_call: TRBD1
clone_size: NA
cdr3_nt: TGTGCCAGCAGCAGGACAGGTGGCGAGCAGTACTTC
cdr3_aa: CASSRTGGEQYF

v_call: TRBV28
j_call: TRBJ1-2
d_call: NA
clone_size: NA
cdr3_nt: TGTGCCAGCAGTTTATCGCCACGTCAGCGCTATGGCTACACCTTC
cdr3_aa: CASSLSPRQRYGYTF

v_call: TRBV24-1
j_call: TRBJ1-5
d_call: NA
clone_size: NA
cdr3_nt: TGTGCCACCAGTGATTTGGGGGGGGGCAGGCGAAGCAATCAGCCCCAGCATTTT
cdr3_aa: CATSDLGGGRRSNQPQHF

v_call: TRBV5-1
j_call: TRBJ2-1
d_call: NA
clone_size: few
cdr3_nt: TGCGCCAGCAGCTTGAACGGTGGTGGGGGGAATGAGCAGTTCTTC
cdr3_aa: CASSLNGGGGNEQFF

v_call: TRBV7-2
j_call: TRBJ1-1
d_call: NA
clone_size: NA
cdr3_nt: TGTGCCAGCAGCTTCGTAACGGGGGTGAACACTGAAGCTTTCTTT
cdr3_aa: CASSFVTGVNTEAFF

v_call: TRBV30
j_call: TRBJ1-5
d_call: NA
clone_size: NA
cdr3_nt: TGTGCCTGGAGTGTACGACAGAGCAATCAGCCCCAGCATTTT
cdr3_aa: CAWSVRQSNQPQHF

v_call: TRBV2
j_call: TRBJ2-7
d_call: TRBD2
clone_size: NA
cdr3_nt: TGTGCCAGCATAGCGGGGGGGCATGAGCAGTACTTC
cdr3_aa: CASIAGGHEQYF

v_call: TRBV7-9
j_call: TRBJ2-5
d_call: NA
clone_size: NA
cdr3_nt: TGTGCCAGCAGCTTAGGAGGTTTAGAGACCCAGTACTTC
cdr3_aa: CASSLGGLETQYF

v_call: TRBV6-5
j_call: TRBJ1-4
d_call: TRBD1
clone_size: NA
cdr3_nt: TGTGCCAGCAGTTACTCCGGGACAGGAACTAATGAAAAACTGTTTTTT
cdr3_aa: CASSYSGTGTNEKLFF

v_call: TRBV4-3
j_call: TRBJ2-1
d_call: NA
clone_size: NA
cdr3_nt: TGCGCCAGCAGCCAAGATGTGGGTCTTCGAGGTGAGCAGTTCTTC
cdr3_aa: CASSQDVGLRGEQFF

v_call: TRBV6-2/TRBV6-3
j_call: TRBJ1-2
d_call: NA
clone_size: NA
cdr3_nt: TGTGCCAGCAGTTCAACAGGAAACTATGGCTACACCTTC
cdr3_aa: CASSSTGNYGYTF

v_call: TRBV9
j_call: TRBJ2-1
d_call: NA
clone_size: once
cdr3_nt: TGTGCCAGCAGCGTAGAAGCGACAAGGGGCTCTTTCAATGAGCAGTTCTTC
cdr3_aa: CASSVEATRGSFNEQFF

v_call: TRBV9
j_call: TRBJ1-4
d_call: NA
clone_size: NA
cdr3_nt: TGTGCCAGCAGCGTCGCTGGGGGGAATAATGAAAAACTGTTTTTT
cdr3_aa: CASSVAGGNNEKLFF

v_call: TRBV5-6
j_call: TRBJ1-4
d_call: NA
clone_size: NA
cdr3_nt: TGTGCCAGCAGCTCGGGGGCCGGGGGGACTAATGAAAAACTGTTTTTT
cdr3_aa: CASSSGAGGTNEKLFF

v_call: TRBV19
j_call: TRBJ1-1
d_call: TRBD1
clone_size: few
cdr3_nt: TGTGCCAGTAGTATAGGTCAGGGGGCGGAAGAAGCTTTCTTT
cdr3_aa: CASSIGQGAEEAFF

v_call: TRBV20-1
j_call: TRBJ2-3
d_call: TRBD2
clone_size: NA
cdr3_nt: TGCAGTGCTAGTCCCATAGCGGGGGTGGTAGATACGCAGTATTTT
cdr3_aa: CSASPIAGVVDTQYF

v_call: TRBV5-4
j_call: TRBJ1-6
d_call: TRBD1
clone_size: NA
cdr3_nt: TGTGCCAGCAGCCCTTCTACAGGGGGGAATAATTCACCCCTCCACTTT
cdr3_aa: CASSPSTGGNNSPLHF

v_call: TRBV5-1
j_call: TRBJ2-3
d_call: TRBD1
clone_size: NA
cdr3_nt: TGCGCCAGCAGCGCGGGACAGGGGGCCCCAGATACGCAGTATTTT
cdr3_aa: CASSAGQGAPDTQYF

v_call: TRBV12-3/TRBV12-4
j_call: TRBJ2-7
d_call: TRBD2
clone_size: NA
cdr3_nt: TGTGCCAGCACCTCGGGACTAGCGGAGCAGTACTTC
cdr3_aa: CASTSGLAEQYF

v_call: TRBV28
j_call: TRBJ2-6
d_call: TRBD1
clone_size: NA
cdr3_nt: TGTGCCAGCACTGGCAGGGGGACTGGGGCCAACGTCCTGACTTTC
cdr3_aa: CASTGRGTGANVLTF

v_call: TRBV4-3
j_call: TRBJ2-3
d_call: TRBD2
clone_size: once
cdr3_nt: TGCGCCAGCAGCCAAGCATATAGGGCGGGGGACGGCACAGATACGCAGTATTTT
cdr3_aa: CASSQAYRAGDGTDTQYF

v_call: TRBV11-2
j_call: TRBJ2-1
d_call: TRBD2
clone_size: NA
cdr3_nt: TGTGCCAGCAGCCACATCGACTTCGGGGGGGGCAATGAGCAGTTCTTC
cdr3_aa: CASSHIDFGGGNEQFF

v_call: TRBV11-2
j_call: TRBJ2-5
d_call: TRBD2
clone_size: NA
cdr3_nt: TGTGCCAGCAGCTCTGGGCTAGCGGGAGTCCAAGAGACCCAGTACTTC
cdr3_aa: CASSSGLAGVQETQYF

v_call: TRBV7-8
j_call: TRBJ1-3
d_call: NA
clone_size: NA
cdr3_nt: TGTGCCAGCAGCTTAGGGTGGACAGCTGGAAACACCATATATTTT
cdr3_aa: CASSLGWTAGNTIYF